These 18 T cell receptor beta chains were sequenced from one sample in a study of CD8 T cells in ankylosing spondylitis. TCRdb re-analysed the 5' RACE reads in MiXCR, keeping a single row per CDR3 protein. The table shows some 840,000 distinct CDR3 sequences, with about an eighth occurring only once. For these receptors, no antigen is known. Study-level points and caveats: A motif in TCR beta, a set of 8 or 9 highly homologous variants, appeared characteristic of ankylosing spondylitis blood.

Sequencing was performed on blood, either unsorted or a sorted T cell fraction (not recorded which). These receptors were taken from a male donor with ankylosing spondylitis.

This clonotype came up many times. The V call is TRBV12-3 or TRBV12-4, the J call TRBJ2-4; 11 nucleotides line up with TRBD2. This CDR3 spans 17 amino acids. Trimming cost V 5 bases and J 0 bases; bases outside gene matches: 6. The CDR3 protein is CASSPLAGGLAKNIQYF. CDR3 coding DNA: TGTGCCAGCAGTCCTCTAGCGGGGGGCCTAGCCAAAAACATTCAGTACTTC.

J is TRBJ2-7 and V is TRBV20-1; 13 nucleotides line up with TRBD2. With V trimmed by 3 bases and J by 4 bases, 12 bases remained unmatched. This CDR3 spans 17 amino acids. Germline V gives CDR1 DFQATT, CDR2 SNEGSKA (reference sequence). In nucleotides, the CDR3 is TGCAGTGCTAGCCTACTAGCGGGGGGGCGGTCTTTGTACGAGCAGTACTTC. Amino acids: CSASLLAGGRSLYEQYF.

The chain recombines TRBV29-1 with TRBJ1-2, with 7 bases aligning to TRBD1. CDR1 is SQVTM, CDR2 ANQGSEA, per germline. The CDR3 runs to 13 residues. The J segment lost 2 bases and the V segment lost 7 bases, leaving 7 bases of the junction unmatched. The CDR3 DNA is TGCAGCGGTGGACAGGCTCTAAACTATGGCTACACCTTC. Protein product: CSGGQALNYGYTF.

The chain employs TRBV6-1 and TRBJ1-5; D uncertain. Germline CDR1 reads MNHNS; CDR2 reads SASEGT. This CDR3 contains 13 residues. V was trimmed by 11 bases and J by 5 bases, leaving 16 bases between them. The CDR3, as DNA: TGTGCCTACCTAACGGTTCAATATCAGCCCCAGCATTTT. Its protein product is CAYLTVQYQPQHF.

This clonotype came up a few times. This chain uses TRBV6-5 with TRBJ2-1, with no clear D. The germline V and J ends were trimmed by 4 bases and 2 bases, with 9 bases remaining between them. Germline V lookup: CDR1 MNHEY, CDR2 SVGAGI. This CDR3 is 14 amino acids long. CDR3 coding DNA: TGTGCCAGCAGTTTTACCGAGACCTACAATGAGCAGTTCTTC. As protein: CASSFTETYNEQFF.

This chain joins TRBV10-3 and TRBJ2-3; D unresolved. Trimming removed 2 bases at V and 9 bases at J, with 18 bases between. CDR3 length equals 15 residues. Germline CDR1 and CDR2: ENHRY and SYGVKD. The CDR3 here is CAISEPMGPDKTQYF. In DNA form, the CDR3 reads TGTGCCATCAGTGAGCCCATGGGTCCAGATAAGACGCAGTATTTT.

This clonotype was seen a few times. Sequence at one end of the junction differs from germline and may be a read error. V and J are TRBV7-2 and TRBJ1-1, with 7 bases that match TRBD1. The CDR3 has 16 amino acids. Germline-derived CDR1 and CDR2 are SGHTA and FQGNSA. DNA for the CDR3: TGTGCCAGCAGCTTAACCGCAGGGGGAATGAACCCTGAAGCTTTCTTT. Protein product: CASSLTAGGMNPEAFF.

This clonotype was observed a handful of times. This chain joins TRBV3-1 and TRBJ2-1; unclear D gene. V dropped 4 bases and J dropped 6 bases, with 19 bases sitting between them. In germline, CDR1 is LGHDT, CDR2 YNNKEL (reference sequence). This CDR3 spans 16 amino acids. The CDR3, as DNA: TGTGCCAGCAGCCGACCCGCCTTGGGATGGGGCAATGAGCAGTTCTTC. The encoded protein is CASSRPALGWGNEQFF.

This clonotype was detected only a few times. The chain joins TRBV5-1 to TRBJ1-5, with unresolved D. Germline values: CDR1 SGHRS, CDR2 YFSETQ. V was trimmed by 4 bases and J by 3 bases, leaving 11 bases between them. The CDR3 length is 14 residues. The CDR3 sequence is CASSPDQDNQPQHF. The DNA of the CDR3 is TGCGCCAGCAGCCCGGACCAAGACAATCAGCCCCAGCATTTT.

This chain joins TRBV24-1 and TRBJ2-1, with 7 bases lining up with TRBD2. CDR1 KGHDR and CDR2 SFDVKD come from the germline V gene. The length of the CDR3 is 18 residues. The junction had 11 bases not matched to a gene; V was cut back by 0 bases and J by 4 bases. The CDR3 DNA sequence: TGTGCCACCAGTGATTTGGGAGGTGGGGGGGGTTATTACAATGAGCAGTTCTTC. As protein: CATSDLGGGGGYYNEQFF.

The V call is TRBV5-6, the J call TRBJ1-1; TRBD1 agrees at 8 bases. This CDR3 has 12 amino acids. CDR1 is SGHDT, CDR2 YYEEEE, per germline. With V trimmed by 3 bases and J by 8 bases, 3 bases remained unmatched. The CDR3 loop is CASSYRDREAFF. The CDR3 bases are TGTGCCAGCAGCTACCGGGACAGGGAAGCTTTCTTT.

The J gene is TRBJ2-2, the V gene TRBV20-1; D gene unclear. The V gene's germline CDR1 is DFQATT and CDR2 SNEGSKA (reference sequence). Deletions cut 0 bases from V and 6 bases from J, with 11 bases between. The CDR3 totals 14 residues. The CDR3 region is CSARDSDSSGELFF. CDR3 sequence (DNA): TGCAGTGCTAGAGATTCCGACTCCTCCGGGGAGCTGTTTTTT.

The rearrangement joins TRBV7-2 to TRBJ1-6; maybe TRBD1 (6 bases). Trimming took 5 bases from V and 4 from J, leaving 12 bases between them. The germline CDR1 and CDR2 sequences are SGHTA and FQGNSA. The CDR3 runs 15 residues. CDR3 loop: CASSTGQTYNSPLHF. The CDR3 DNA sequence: TGTGCCAGCAGCACCGGACAGACTTATAATTCACCCCTCCACTTT.

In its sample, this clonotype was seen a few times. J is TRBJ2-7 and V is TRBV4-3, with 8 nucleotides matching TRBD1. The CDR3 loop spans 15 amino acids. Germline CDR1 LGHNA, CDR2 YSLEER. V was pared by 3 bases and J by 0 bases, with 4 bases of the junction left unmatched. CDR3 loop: CASSHRTGSSYEQYF. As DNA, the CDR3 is TGCGCCAGCAGCCACCGGACAGGGAGCTCCTACGAGCAGTACTTC.

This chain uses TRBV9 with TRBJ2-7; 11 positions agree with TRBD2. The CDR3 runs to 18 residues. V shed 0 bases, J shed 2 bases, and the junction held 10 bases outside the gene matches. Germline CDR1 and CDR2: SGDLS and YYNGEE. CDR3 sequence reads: CASSVESIAGGLAYEQYF. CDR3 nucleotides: TGTGCCAGCAGCGTAGAATCGATAGCGGGAGGGCTAGCCTACGAGCAGTACTTC. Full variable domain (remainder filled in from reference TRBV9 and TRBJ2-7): DSGVTQTPKHLITATGQRVTLRCSPRSGDLSVYWYQQSLDQGLQFLIQYYNGEERAKGNILERFSAQQFPDLHSELNLSSLELGDSALYFCASSVESIAGGLAYEQYFGPGTRLTVT.

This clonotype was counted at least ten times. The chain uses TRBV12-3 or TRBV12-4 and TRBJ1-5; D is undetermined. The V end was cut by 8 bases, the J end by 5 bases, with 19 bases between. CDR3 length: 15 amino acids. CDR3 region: CASGLTGGGDQPQHF. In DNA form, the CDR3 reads TGTGCCAGCGGATTGACCGGTGGTGGGGATCAGCCCCAGCATTTT.

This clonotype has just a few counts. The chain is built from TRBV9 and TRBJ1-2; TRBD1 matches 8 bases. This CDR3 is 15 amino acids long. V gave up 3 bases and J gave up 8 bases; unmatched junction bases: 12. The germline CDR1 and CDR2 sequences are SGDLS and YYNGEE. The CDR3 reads CASSERSGGAVGYTF. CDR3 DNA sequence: TGTGCCAGCAGCGAACGGTCAGGGGGCGCGGTAGGCTACACCTTC.

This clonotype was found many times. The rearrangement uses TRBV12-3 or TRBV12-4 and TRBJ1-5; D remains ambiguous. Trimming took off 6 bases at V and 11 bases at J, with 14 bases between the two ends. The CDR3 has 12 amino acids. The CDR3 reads CASSRSTSAQHF. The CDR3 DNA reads TGTGCCAGCAGCCGCTCGACTTCAGCCCAGCATTTT.